These T cell receptor beta chains were read from a single sample in a study of T-cell memory formation after mild COVID-19. TCRdb reprocessed the 5' RACE reads via MiXCR and lists one record per CDR3 protein. Among over 350,000 distinct CDR3 sequences, about 16% were seen once, and the ten largest hold 20% to 25%. Sequenced input: PBMCs or a T cell subset sorted from them (not recorded which). Source of these receptors: a man younger than 35 who had mild COVID-19 (a few samples of this study predate the infection). Cell type and time point are not known. The CDR3 runs from the conserved cysteine through the conserved F or W. Fields, in order: V gene, CDR3 protein.

>TRBV20-1
CSASPRDRGIYEQYF
>TRBV3-1
CASSQEARDIQYF
>TRBV11-2
CASSFGTRTIDEQFF
>TRBV19
CASSPGHETQYF
>TRBV7-9
CASSPGQGTGELFF
>TRBV13
CASSFLGFGYTGELFF
>TRBV7-9
CASSFWDRGHNEQFF
>TRBV29-1
CSVAGTGGPEQYF
>TRBV11-2
CASSPGHLQETQYF
>TRBV29-1
CSVEERYSYEQYF
>TRBV7-9
CASSLSGGLALDTQYF
>TRBV7-9
CASSLGRVSNTEAFF
>TRBV3-1
CASTLGMGTLDEQFF
>TRBV6-5
CASRKTGGLNTIYF
>TRBV5-1
CASSFSEGEQFF
>TRBV11-2
CASSLDLAGAGSPLHF
>TRBV6-5
CASSYRHSQPQHF
>TRBV10-3
CAISRTGAGELFF